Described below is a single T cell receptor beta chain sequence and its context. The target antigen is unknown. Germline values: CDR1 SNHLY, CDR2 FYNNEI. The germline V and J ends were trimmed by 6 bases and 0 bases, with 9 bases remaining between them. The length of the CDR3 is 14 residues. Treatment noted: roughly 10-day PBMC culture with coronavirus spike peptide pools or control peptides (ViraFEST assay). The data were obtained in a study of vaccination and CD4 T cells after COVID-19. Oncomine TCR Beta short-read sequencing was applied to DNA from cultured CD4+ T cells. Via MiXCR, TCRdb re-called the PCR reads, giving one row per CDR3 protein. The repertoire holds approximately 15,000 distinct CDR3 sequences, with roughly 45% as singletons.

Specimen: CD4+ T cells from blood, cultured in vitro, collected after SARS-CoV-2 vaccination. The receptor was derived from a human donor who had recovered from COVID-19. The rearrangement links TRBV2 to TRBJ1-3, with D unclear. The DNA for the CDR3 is TGTGCCAGCAGGCAAAGAAACTCTGGAAACACCATATATTTT. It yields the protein CASRQRNSGNTIYF.